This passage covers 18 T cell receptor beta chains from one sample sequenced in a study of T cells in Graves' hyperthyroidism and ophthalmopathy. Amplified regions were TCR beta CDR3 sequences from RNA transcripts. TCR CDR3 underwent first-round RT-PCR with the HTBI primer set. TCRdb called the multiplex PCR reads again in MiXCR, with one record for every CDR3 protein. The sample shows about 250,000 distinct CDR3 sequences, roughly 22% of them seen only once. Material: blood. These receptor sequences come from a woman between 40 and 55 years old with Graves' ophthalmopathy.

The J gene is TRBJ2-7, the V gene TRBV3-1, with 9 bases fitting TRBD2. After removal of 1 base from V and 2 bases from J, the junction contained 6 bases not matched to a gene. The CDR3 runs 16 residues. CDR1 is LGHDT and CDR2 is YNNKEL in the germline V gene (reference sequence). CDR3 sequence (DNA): TGTGCCAGCAGCCAAGGTATTAGCGGGAGTCCCTACGAGCAGTACTTC. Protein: CASSQGISGSPYEQYF.

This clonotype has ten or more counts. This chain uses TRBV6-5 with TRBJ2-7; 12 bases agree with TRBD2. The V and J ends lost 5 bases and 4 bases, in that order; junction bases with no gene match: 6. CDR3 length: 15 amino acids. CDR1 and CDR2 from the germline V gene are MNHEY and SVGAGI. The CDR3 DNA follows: TGTGCCAGCAGTCCCAAGACTAGCGGGAGTTACGAGCAGTACTTC. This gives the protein CASSPKTSGSYEQYF.

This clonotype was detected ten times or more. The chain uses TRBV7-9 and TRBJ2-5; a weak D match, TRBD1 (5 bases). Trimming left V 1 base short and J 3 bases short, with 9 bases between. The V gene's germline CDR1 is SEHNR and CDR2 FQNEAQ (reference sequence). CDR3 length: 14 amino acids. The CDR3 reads CASSLGAGKETQYF. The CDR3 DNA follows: TGTGCCAGCAGCTTAGGGGCAGGGAAAGAGACCCAGTACTTC.

CDR3 in amino acids: CASSLVSINTGELFF. CDR3 coding DNA: TGTGCCAGCAGCTTAGTATCGATAAACACCGGGGAGCTGTTTTTT. V is TRBV7-2 and J is TRBJ2-2; D is undetermined. The germline V and J ends were trimmed by 1 base and 2 bases, with 8 bases remaining between them. The V gene's germline CDR1 is SGHTA and CDR2 FQGNSA. The CDR3 is 15 residues long.

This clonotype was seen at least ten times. The CDR3, as DNA: TGTGCCAGTAGCACCCTGGACAGGGTACAGCCCCAGCATTTT. Its translation is CASSTLDRVQPQHF. This rearrangement joins TRBV19 to TRBJ1-5, with 8 bases identical to TRBD1. The CDR3 is made up of 14 amino acids. Losses at the gene ends were 6 bases for V and 7 bases for J; bases not matched to a gene: 8. CDR1 LNHDA and CDR2 SQIVND come from the germline V gene (reference sequence).

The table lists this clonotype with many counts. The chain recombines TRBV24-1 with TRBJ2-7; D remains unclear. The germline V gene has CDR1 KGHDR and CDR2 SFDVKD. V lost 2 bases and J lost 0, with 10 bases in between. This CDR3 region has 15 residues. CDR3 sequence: CATSDSGGPSYEQYF. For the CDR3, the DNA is TGTGCCACCAGTGATTCAGGCGGCCCCTCCTACGAGCAGTACTTC.

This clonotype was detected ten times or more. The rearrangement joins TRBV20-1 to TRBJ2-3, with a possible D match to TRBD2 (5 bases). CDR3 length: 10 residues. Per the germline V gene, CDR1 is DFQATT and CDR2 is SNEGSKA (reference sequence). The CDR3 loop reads CSVLEDTQYF. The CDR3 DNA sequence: TGCAGCGTACTAGAAGATACGCAGTATTTT.

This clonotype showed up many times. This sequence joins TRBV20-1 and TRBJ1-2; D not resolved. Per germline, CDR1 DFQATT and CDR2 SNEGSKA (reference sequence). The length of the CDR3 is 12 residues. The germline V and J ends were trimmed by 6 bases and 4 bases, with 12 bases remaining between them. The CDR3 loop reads CSAPTGSYGYTF. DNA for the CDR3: TGCAGTGCGCCGACCGGGTCCTATGGCTACACCTTC.

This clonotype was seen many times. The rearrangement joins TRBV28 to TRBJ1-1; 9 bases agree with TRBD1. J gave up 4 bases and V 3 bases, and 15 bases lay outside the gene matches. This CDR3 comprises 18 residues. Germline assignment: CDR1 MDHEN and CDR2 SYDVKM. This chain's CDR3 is CASSFSNRDRGGITEAFF. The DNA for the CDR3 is TGTGCCAGCAGTTTTTCCAACCGCGACAGGGGGGGTATCACTGAAGCTTTCTTT. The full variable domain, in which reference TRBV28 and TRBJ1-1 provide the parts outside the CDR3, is DVKVTQSSRYLVKRTGEKVFLECVQDMDHENMFWYRQDPGLGLRLIYFSYDVKMKEKGDIPEGYSVSREKKERFSLILESASTNQTSMYLCASSFSNRDRGGITEAFFGQGTRLTVV.

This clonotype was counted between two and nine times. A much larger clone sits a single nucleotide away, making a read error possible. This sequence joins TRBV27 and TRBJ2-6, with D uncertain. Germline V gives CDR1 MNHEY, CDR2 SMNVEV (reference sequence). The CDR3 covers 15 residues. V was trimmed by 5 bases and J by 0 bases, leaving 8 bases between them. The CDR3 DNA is TGTGCCAGCAGTGTCGCCCTCTCTGGGGCCAACGTCCTGACTTTC. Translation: CASSVALSGANVLTF.

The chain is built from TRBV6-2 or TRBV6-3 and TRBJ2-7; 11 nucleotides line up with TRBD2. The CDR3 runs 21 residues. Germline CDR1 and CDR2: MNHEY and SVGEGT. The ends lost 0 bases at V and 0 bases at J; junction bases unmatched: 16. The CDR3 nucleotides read TGTGCCAGCAGTTACTCCCGGACGGTAACTAGCGGGAGAAGAAGCTCCTACGAGCAGTACTTC. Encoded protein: CASSYSRTVTSGRRSSYEQYF.

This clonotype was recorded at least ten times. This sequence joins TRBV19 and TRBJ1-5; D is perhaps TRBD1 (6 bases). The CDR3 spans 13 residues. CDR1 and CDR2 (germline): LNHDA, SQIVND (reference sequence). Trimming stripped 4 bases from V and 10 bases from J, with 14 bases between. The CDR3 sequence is CASSTGQGSPQHF. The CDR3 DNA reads TGTGCCAGTAGTACCGGCCAGGGGAGCCCCCAGCATTTT.

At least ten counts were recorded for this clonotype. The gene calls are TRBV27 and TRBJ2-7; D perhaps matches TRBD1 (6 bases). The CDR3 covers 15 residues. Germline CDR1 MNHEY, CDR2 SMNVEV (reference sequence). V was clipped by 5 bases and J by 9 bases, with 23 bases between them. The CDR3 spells CASSPLNGQFHGQYF. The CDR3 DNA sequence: TGTGCCAGCAGTCCCCTAAACGGACAGTTCCACGGGCAGTACTTC.

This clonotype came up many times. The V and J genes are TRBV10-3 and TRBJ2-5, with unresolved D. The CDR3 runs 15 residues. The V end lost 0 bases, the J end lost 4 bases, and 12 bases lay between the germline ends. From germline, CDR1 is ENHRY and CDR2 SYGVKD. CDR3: CAISESPRTGETQYF. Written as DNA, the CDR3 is TGTGCCATCAGTGAGTCGCCGCGTACCGGAGAGACCCAGTACTTC.

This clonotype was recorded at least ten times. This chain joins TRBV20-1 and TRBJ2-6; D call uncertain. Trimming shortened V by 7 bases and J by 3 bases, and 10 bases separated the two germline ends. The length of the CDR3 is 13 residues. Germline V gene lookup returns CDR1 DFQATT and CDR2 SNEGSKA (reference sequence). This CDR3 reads CSVRRNGANVLTF. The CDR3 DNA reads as TGCAGTGTGAGGCGGAATGGGGCCAACGTCCTGACTTTC.

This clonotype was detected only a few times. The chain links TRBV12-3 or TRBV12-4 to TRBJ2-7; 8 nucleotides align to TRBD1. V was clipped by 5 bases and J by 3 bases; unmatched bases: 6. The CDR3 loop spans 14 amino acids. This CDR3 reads CASSPTGDLYEQYF. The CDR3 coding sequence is TGTGCCAGCAGTCCGACAGGGGATCTCTACGAGCAGTACTTC.

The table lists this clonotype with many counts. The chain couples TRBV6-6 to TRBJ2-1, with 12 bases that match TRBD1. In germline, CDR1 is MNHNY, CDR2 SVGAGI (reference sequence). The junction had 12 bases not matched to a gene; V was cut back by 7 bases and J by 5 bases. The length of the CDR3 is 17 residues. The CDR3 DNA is TGTGCCAGCAACATACCGCCGGGACAGGGGGCGCACAATGAGCAGTTCTTC. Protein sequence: CASNIPPGQGAHNEQFF.

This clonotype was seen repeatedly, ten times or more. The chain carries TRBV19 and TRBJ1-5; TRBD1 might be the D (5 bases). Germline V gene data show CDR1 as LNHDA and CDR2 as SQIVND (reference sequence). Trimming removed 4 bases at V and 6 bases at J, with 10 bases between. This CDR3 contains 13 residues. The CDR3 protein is CASSTQGTQPQHF. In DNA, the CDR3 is TGTGCCAGTAGTACCCAGGGAACTCAGCCCCAGCATTTT.